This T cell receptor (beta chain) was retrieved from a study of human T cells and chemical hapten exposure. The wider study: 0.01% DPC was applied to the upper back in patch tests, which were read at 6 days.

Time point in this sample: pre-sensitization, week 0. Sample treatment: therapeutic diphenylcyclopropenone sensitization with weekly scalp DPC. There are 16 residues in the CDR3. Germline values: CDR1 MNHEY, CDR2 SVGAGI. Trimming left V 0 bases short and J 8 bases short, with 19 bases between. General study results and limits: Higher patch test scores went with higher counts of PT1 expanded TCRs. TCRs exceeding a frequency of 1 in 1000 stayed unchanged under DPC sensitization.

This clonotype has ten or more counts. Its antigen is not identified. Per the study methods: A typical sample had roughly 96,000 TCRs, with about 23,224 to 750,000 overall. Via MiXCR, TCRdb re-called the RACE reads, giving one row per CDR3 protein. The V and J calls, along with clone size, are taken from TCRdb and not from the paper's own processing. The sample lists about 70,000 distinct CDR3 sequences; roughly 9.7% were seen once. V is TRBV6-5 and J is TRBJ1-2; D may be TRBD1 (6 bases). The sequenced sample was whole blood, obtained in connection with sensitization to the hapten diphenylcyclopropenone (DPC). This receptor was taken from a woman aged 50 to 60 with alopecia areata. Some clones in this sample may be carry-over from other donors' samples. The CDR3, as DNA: TGTGCCAGCAGTTACTCCGGGGGGCTAAGGGCAGGAGGCTACACCTTC. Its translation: CASSYSGGLRAGGYTF.